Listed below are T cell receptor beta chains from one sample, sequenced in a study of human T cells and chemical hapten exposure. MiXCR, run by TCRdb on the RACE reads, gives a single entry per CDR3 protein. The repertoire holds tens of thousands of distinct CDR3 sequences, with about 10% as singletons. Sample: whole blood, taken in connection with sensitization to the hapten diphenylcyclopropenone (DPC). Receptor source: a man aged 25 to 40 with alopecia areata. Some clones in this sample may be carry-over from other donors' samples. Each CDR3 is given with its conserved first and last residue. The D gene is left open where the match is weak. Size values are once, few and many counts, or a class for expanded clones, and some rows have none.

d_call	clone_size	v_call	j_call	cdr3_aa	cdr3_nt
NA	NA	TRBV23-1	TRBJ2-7	CASSQSEVQPYEQYF	TGCGCCAGCAGTCAATCGGAAGTACAACCCTACGAGCAGTACTTC
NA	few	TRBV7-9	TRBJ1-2	CASSSSPAYGYTF	TGTGCCAGCAGCTCCTCACCGGCCTATGGCTACACCTTC
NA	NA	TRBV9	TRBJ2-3	CASSWTTDTQYF	TGTGCCAGCAGCTGGACCACAGATACGCAGTATTTT
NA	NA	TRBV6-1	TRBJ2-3	CASSQGRGDTQYF	TGTGCCAGCAGTCAGGGACGCGGAGATACGCAGTATTTT
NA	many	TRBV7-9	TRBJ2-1	CASRADVDALF	TGTGCCAGCAGAGCTGACGTAGATGCTCTCTTC
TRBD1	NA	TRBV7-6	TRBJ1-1	CASSLAQGGTEAFF	TGTGCCAGCAGCTTAGCGCAGGGGGGCACTGAAGCTTTCTTT
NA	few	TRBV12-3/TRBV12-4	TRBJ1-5	CASSLTQRQPQHF	TGTGCCAGCAGTTTAACACAGCGCCAGCCCCAGCATTTT
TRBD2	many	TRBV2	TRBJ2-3	CASRTSGYSTDTQYF	TGTGCCAGCCGGACTAGCGGATATAGCACAGATACGCAGTATTTT
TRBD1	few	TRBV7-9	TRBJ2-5	CASSPLGTGVLETQYF	TGTGCCAGCAGCCCACTCGGGACAGGGGTTTTAGAGACCCAGTACTTC
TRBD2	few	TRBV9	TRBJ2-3	CASSPSPAGLAGGTDTQYF	TGTGCCAGCAGCCCTTCTCCGGCCGGACTAGCGGGAGGAACAGATACGCAGTATTTT
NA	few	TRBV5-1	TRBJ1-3	CASSVEIAGGNTIYF	TGCGCCAGCAGCGTAGAAATCGCAGGGGGAAACACCATATATTTT
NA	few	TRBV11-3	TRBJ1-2	CASSQFSSGERNGYTF	TGTGCCAGCAGCCAGTTTTCGTCGGGGGAAAGAAATGGCTACACCTTC
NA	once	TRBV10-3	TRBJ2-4	CAISGGGSYRSKNIQYF	TGTGCCATCAGTGGAGGGGGGAGTTATAGATCCAAAAACATTCAGTACTTC
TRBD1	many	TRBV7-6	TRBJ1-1	CASSPGGQGNTEAFF	TGTGCCAGCAGCCCAGGGGGGCAAGGAAACACTGAAGCTTTCTTT
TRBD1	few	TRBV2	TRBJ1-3	CASSRTGADSGNTIYF	TGTGCCAGCAGTCGGACAGGAGCTGACTCTGGAAACACCATATATTTT
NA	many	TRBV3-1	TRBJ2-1	CASSRDPIDEQFF	TGTGCCAGCAGCCGGGACCCTATCGATGAGCAGTTCTTC
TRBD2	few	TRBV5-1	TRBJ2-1	CASSLAKLAGGNSYNEQFF	TGCGCCAGCAGCTTGGCTAAACTAGCGGGAGGTAACTCCTACAATGAGCAGTTCTTC
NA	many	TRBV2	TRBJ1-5	CASSEAEYRVGNQPQHF	TGTGCCAGCAGTGAAGCGGAATACAGGGTGGGCAATCAGCCCCAGCATTTT
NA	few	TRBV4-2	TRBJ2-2	CASSQGQVVTGELFF	TGTGCCAGCAGCCAAGGACAGGTCGTCACCGGGGAGCTGTTTTTT
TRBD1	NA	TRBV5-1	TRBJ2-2	CASSLVNRRAEGQGLTGELFF	TGCGCCAGCAGCTTGGTCAACCGCCGGGCGGAGGGACAGGGTTTAACCGGGGAGCTGTTTTTT
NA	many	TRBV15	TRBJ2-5	CATSRAVPRGRETQYF	TGTGCCACCAGCAGAGCAGTCCCCAGGGGAAGGGAGACCCAGTACTTC
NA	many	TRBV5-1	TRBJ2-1	CASSFGPPGVNEQFF	TGCGCCAGCAGCTTTGGACCTCCGGGAGTAAATGAGCAGTTCTTC
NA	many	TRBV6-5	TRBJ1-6	CASSYGGASPLHF	TGTGCCAGCAGTTACGGGGGTGCTTCACCCCTCCACTTT